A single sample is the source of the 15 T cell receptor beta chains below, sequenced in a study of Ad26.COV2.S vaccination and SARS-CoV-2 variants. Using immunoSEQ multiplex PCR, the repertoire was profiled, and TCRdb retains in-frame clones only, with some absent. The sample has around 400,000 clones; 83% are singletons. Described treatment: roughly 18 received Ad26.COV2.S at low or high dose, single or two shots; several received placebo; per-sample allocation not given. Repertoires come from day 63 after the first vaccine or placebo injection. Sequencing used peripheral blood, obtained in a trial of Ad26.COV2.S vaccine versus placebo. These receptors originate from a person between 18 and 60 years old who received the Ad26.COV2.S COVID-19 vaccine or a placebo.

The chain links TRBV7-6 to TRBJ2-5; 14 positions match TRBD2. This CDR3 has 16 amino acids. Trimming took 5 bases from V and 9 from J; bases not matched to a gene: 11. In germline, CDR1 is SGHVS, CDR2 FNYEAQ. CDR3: CASSRGLAGGLQAQYF. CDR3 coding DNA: TGTGCCAGCAGCCGAGGACTAGCGGGGGGACTGCAGGCCCAGTACTTC.

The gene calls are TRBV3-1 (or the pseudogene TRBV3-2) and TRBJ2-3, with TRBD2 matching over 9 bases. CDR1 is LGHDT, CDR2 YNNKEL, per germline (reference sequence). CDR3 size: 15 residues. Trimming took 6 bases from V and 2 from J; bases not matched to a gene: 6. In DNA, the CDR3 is TGTGCCAGCAGTCAACTAGCGGGTACCACAGATACGCAGTATTTT. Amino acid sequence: CASSQLAGTTDTQYF.

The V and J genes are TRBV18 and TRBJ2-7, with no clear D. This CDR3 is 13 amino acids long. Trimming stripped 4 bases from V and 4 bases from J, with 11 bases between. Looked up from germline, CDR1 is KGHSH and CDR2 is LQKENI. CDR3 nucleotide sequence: TGTGCCAGCTCACAGCTTAATCGGTACGAGCAGTACTTC. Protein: CASSQLNRYEQYF.

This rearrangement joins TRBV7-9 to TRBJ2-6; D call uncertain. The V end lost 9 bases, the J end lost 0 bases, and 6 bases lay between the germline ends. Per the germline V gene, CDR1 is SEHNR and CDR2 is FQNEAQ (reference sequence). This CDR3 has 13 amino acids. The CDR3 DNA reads TGTGCCAGTCTGAGCTCTGGGGCCAACGTCCTGACTTTC. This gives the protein CASLSSGANVLTF.

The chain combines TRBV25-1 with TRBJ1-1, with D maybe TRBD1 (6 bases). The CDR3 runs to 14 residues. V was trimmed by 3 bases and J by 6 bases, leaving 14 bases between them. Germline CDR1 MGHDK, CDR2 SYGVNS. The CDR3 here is CASSDSRGRPEAFF. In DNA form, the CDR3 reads TGTGCCAGCAGTGATTCGAGGGGGAGGCCTGAAGCTTTCTTT.

DNA of the CDR3: TGCGCCAGCAGCTTGGGGGGACTAGCGACCGATGAGCAGTTCTTC. It yields the protein CASSLGGLATDEQFF. The chain is built from TRBV5-1 and TRBJ2-1; 10 bases fit TRBD2. Trimming cost V 0 bases and J 8 bases; bases outside gene matches: 5. The CDR3 is 15 amino acids. Germline V gene data show CDR1 as SGHRS and CDR2 as YFSETQ.

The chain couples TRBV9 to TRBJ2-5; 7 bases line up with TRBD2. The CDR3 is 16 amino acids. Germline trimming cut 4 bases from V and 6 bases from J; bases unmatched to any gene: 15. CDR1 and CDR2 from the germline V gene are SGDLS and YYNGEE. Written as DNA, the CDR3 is TGTGCCAGCAGCCCTCCCCCTGGAGCGGGGTATCAGACCCAGTACTTC. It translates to CASSPPPGAGYQTQYF.

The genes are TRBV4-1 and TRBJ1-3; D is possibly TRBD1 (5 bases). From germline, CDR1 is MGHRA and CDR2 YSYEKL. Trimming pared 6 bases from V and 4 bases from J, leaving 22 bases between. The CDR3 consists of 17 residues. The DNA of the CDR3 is TGCGCCAGCAGTCAGCAACCGGGACGGAGTTTCGGAAACACCATATATTTT. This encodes CASSQQPGRSFGNTIYF.

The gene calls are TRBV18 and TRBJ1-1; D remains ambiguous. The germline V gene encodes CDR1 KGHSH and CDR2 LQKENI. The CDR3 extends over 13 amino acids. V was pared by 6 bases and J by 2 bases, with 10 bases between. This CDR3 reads CASSPDANTEAFF. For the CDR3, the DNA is TGTGCCAGCTCTCCGGACGCAAACACTGAAGCTTTCTTT.

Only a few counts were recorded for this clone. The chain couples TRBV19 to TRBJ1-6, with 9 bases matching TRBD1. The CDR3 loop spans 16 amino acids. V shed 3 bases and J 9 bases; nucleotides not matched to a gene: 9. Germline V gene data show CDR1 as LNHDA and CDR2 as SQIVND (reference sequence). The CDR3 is CASSMKDRGAGSPLHF. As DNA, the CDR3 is TGTGCCAGTAGTATGAAGGACAGGGGTGCGGGTTCACCCCTCCACTTT. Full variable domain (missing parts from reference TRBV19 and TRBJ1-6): DGGITQSPKYLFRKEGQNVTLSCEQNLNHDAMYWYRQDPGQGLRLIYYSQIVNDFQKGDIAEGYSVSREKKESFPLTVTSAQKNPTAFYLCASSMKDRGAGSPLHFGNGTRLTVT.

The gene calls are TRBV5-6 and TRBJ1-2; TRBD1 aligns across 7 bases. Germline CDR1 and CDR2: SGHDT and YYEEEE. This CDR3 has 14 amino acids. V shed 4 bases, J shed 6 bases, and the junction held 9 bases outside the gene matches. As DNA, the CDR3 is TGTGCCAGCAGCCCGCGGACAGGCCCCCATGGCTACACCTTC. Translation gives CASSPRTGPHGYTF.

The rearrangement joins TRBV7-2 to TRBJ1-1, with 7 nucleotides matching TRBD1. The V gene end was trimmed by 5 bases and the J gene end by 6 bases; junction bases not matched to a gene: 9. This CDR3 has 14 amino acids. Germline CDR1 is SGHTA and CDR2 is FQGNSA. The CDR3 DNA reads TGTGCCAGCAGCCCCAACAGGGGAATCGCTGAAGCTTTCTTT. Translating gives CASSPNRGIAEAFF. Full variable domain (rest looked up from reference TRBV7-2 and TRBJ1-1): GAGVSQSPSNKVTEKGKDVELRCDPISGHTALYWYRQSLGQGLEFLIYFQGNSAPDKSGLPSDRFSAERTGGSVSTLTIQRTQQEDSAVYLCASSPNRGIAEAFFGQGTRLTVV.

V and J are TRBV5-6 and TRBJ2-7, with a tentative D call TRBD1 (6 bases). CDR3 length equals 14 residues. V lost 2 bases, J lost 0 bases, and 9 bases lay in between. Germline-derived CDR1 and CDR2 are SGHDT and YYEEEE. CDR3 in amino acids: CASSFRTVSYEQYF. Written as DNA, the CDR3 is TGTGCCAGCAGCTTCCGGACAGTCTCCTACGAGCAGTACTTC.

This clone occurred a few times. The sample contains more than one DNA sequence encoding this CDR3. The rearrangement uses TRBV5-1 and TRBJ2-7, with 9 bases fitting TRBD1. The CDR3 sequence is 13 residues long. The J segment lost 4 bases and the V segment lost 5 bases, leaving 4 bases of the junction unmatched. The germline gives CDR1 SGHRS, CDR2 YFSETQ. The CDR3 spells CASRRDRDYEQYF. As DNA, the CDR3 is TGCGCCAGCAGACGGGACAGGGATTACGAGCAGTACTTC. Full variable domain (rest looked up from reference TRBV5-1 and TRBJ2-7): KAGVTQTPRYLIKTRGQQVTLSCSPISGHRSVSWYQQTPGQGLQFLFEYFSETQRNKGNFPGRFSGRQFSNSRSEMNVSTLELGDSALYLCASRRDRDYEQYFGPGTRLTVT.

CDR3 bases: TGTGCCAGCAGTTTAAGAGGGGGCAATGGCTACACCTTC. Its translation: CASSLRGGNGYTF. The chain recombines TRBV27 with TRBJ1-2; 7 bases match TRBD1. The germline V gene encodes CDR1 MNHEY and CDR2 SMNVEV (reference sequence). This CDR3 has 13 amino acids. V dropped 2 bases and J dropped 6; count of bases not matched to a gene: 3.